The sequence of this T cell receptor (beta chain) was determined in a study of T cells after yellow fever vaccination. Study findings and constraints: A small proportion of clonotypes was detected in both the CD4 and CD8 compartments. Post-booster reappearance was seen for most primary-vaccination clones (around 96% CD4, 75% to 90% CD8).

This clonotype was found many times. Its target is unknown. Using its own MiXCR run on the 5' RACE reads, TCRdb lists one record per CDR3 protein. The sample yields over 250,000 distinct CDR3 sequences, over 4% seen once. The material sequenced was PBMCs, taken 5 days after the yellow fever booster vaccination. The receptor comes from a man between 18 and 35 years old who received the YFV17D yellow fever vaccine.

The CDR3 protein is CASSNRGSGNTIYF. The CDR3 nucleotides read TGTGCCAGCAGTAACAGGGGTTCTGGAAACACCATATATTTT. The chain joins TRBV28 to TRBJ1-3, with 7 bases that match TRBD1. The CDR3 covers 14 residues. Trimming cost V 5 bases and J 1 base; bases outside gene matches: 2. The germline V gene encodes CDR1 MDHEN and CDR2 SYDVKM.